A selection of T cell receptor beta chains follows, all from one sample in a study of T cells in Graves' hyperthyroidism and ophthalmopathy. MiXCR, applied by TCRdb to the multiplex PCR reads, yields one record per CDR3 protein. The sample holds about half a million distinct CDR3 sequences, 15% to 20% seen once. The sample comprised blood. These TCRs come from a woman under 40 with Graves' ophthalmopathy. Each CDR3 is given with its conserved first and last residue. Each record gives: V gene, D gene, clone size, J gene, CDR3 protein, CDR3 DNA. D genes are given only for firm matches. Part of the rows lack a size; the others show once, few, many or a class for expanded clones.

TRBV7-9	NA	NA	TRBJ1-4	CASSLDSSEKLFF	TGTGCCAGCAGCTTAGACAGCAGCGAAAAACTGTTTTTT
TRBV12-3/TRBV12-4	TRBD2	NA	TRBJ2-1	CASSPETPGLAGTDNEQFF	TGTGCCAGCTCACCGGAGACGCCGGGACTAGCGGGGACGGACAATGAGCAGTTCTTC
TRBV20-1	TRBD2	many	TRBJ2-7	CSAPPTGGYEQYF	TGCAGTGCTCCACCGACCGGGGGGTACGAGCAGTACTTC
TRBV27	TRBD2	NA	TRBJ2-1	CASTAGTSGSNEQFF	TGTGCCAGCACCGCCGGGACTAGCGGGAGTAATGAGCAGTTCTTC
TRBV30	NA	many	TRBJ1-2	CAWSITPWGYNGYTF	TGTGCCTGGAGCATAACCCCTTGGGGGTATAATGGCTACACCTTC
TRBV28	TRBD2	NA	TRBJ2-5	CASQGRGVGTQYF	TGTGCCAGCCAAGGACGGGGGGTAGGGACCCAGTACTTC
TRBV3-1	NA	many	TRBJ1-1	CASSHGEDTEAFF	TGTGCCAGCAGCCACGGGGAGGACACTGAAGCTTTCTTT
TRBV6-2/TRBV6-3	TRBD2	many	TRBJ2-1	CASSYFGSGISSYNEQFF	TGTGCCAGCAGTTACTTCGGCAGCGGGATTAGCTCCTACAATGAGCAGTTCTTC
TRBV5-6	TRBD1	few	TRBJ1-5	CASSRFLDRGHAGNQPQHF	TGTGCCAGCAGCCGTTTTCTCGACAGGGGGCATGCGGGCAATCAGCCCCAGCATTTT
TRBV7-2	TRBD1	many	TRBJ2-3	CASSPTGAQWDTQYF	TGTGCCAGCAGCCCAACAGGGGCCCAATGGGATACGCAGTATTTT
TRBV7-2	NA	few	TRBJ1-4	CASSSPGGGREKLFF	TGTGCCAGCAGCTCTCCGGGGGGCGGTCGGGAAAAACTGTTTTTT
TRBV27	TRBD2	many	TRBJ2-1	CASSLQREAKQFF	TGTGCCAGCAGTTTACAGCGGGAGGCGAAGCAGTTCTTC
TRBV7-3	NA	many	TRBJ2-5	CASSVTRGSGETQYF	TGTGCCAGCAGCGTCACTAGGGGAAGTGGGGAGACCCAGTACTTC
TRBV6-1	TRBD1	many	TRBJ2-3	CASSDRGITDTQYF	TGTGCCAGCAGTGACAGGGGGATAACAGATACGCAGTATTTT
TRBV28	TRBD2	few	TRBJ2-1	CASSLTGTNNEQFF	TGTGCCAGCAGTTTGACCGGGACTAACAATGAGCAGTTCTTC
TRBV6-2/TRBV6-3	TRBD2	NA	TRBJ2-1	CASSLAGIYNEQFF	TGTGCCAGCAGCCTAGCGGGAATCTACAATGAGCAGTTCTTC
TRBV7-2	TRBD2	many	TRBJ2-1	CASNNPKPGLAGDEQFF	TGTGCCAGCAACAATCCGAAACCGGGACTAGCGGGAGACGAGCAGTTCTTC
TRBV11-2	NA	many	TRBJ2-1	CASSSQLGYNEQFF	TGTGCCAGCAGCTCGCAATTGGGCTACAATGAGCAGTTCTTC
TRBV11-2	NA	many	TRBJ2-2	CASSPMQGIGELFF	TGTGCCAGCAGCCCAATGCAGGGAATCGGGGAGCTGTTTTTT
TRBV7-7	TRBD1	NA	TRBJ2-5	CASSPGQGVQETQYF	TGTGCTAGCAGCCCAGGACAGGGGGTTCAAGAGACCCAGTACTTC
TRBV20-1	NA	many	TRBJ2-1	CSARGQHYNEQFF	TGCAGTGCTAGAGGGCAGCATTACAATGAGCAGTTCTTC
TRBV7-3	NA	NA	TRBJ2-2	CASSLAEGPLTGELFF	TGTGCCAGCAGCTTAGCCGAGGGACCATTAACCGGGGAGCTGTTTTTT
TRBV6-2/TRBV6-3	NA	few	TRBJ1-5	CASSYWGDPYSNQPQHF	TGTGCCAGCAGTTACTGGGGGGACCCCTATAGCAATCAGCCCCAGCATTTT
TRBV7-3	TRBD2	few	TRBJ2-1	CASSQGLAGPGYNEQFF	TGTGCCAGCAGTCAGGGACTAGCGGGACCAGGGTACAATGAGCAGTTCTTC
TRBV12-5	NA	NA	TRBJ2-3	CASGFNILSTDTQYF	TGTGCTAGTGGTTTTAATATCTTAAGCACAGATACGCAGTATTTT
TRBV2	NA	NA	TRBJ1-6	CASSSVGGERNSPLHF	TGTGCCAGCAGCTCAGTGGGAGGGGAAAGGAATTCACCCCTCCACTTT
TRBV27	TRBD2	NA	TRBJ2-5	CASSLLAGGLETQYF	TGTGCCAGCAGTTTATTAGCGGGAGGGCTGGAGACCCAGTACTTC
TRBV11-3	NA	few	TRBJ2-3	CASSLTRFYTQYF	TGTGCCAGCAGCTTAACCAGGTTCTATACGCAGTATTTT
TRBV10-3	TRBD1	NA	TRBJ1-1	CATGDSPTEAFF	TGTGCCACCGGGGACAGTCCCACTGAAGCTTTCTTT
TRBV30	NA	few	TRBJ1-3	CAWRGGSGPSGNTIYF	TGTGCCTGGAGGGGGGGTTCGGGGCCCTCTGGAAACACCATATATTTT
TRBV28	NA	many	TRBJ2-5	CASTDSQSQETQYF	TGTGCCAGCACTGACTCGCAATCCCAAGAGACCCAGTACTTC
TRBV11-2	NA	many	TRBJ2-1	CASSIPVGGSSHYNEQFF	TGTGCCAGCAGCATCCCCGTCGGTGGGAGCTCCCACTACAATGAGCAGTTCTTC
TRBV20-1	NA	many	TRBJ1-5	CSARPPEGYRPQHF	TGCAGTGCTAGACCTCCGGAGGGGTATCGGCCCCAGCATTTT
TRBV20-1	NA	few	TRBJ1-1	CSASSGGMNTEAFF	TGCAGTGCTAGTAGTGGGGGGATGAACACTGAAGCTTTCTTT
TRBV28	TRBD1	many	TRBJ2-7	CASSFVDSGQGVYEQYF	TGTGCCAGCAGTTTCGTAGACTCGGGACAGGGGGTATACGAGCAGTACTTC
TRBV28	NA	NA	TRBJ2-2	CASSLDMRTGELFF	TGTGCCAGCAGTTTGGATATGCGCACCGGGGAGCTGTTTTTT
TRBV5-1	NA	NA	TRBJ1-4	CASSLEARATNEKLFF	TGCGCCAGCAGCTTGGAGGCCAGGGCAACTAATGAAAAACTGTTTTTT
TRBV9	NA	few	TRBJ2-3	CASSVEPAGRTDTQYF	TGTGCCAGCAGCGTAGAGCCAGCGGGCCGCACAGATACGCAGTATTTT
TRBV20-1	TRBD2	NA	TRBJ2-2	CSARDGRREAGELFF	TGCAGTGCTAGAGATGGTCGGCGGGAGGCCGGGGAGCTGTTTTTT
TRBV28	NA	many	TRBJ2-7	CASSPFPVAEQYF	TGTGCCAGCAGCCCGTTCCCGGTGGCCGAGCAGTACTTC
TRBV4-1	TRBD1	many	TRBJ2-7	CASSQRQGAYEQYF	TGCGCCAGCAGCCAGCGACAGGGGGCCTACGAGCAGTACTTC
TRBV12-3/TRBV12-4	TRBD1	many	TRBJ2-1	CASSRGQQSYNEQFF	TGTGCCAGCAGCCGGGGACAGCAGTCCTACAATGAGCAGTTCTTC
TRBV4-3	NA	NA	TRBJ2-7	CASSPDGWAYEQYF	TGCGCCAGCAGCCCCGATGGCTGGGCTTACGAGCAGTACTTC
TRBV7-2	TRBD2	NA	TRBJ2-1	CASSPRDLGLVLLERRTYNEQFF	TGTGCCAGCAGCCCAAGGGACTTAGGACTAGTTTTGTTGGAACGACGCACCTACAATGAGCAGTTCTTC
TRBV18	TRBD1	many	TRBJ1-1	CASSSSRQGVNTEAFF	TGTGCCAGCTCATCCTCTCGACAGGGGGTGAACACTGAAGCTTTCTTT
TRBV20-1	TRBD2	NA	TRBJ2-1	CSARLTSGSSYNEQFF	TGCAGTGCTAGGCTGACTAGCGGGAGCTCCTACAATGAGCAGTTCTTC
TRBV19	NA	NA	TRBJ1-2	CASSTRAYGYTF	TGTGCCAGTAGTACTCGGGCCTATGGCTACACCTTC
TRBV20-1	NA	many	TRBJ2-1	CSALDSSSYNEQFF	TGCAGTGCCCTGGACTCTTCCTCCTACAATGAGCAGTTCTTC
TRBV24-1	TRBD1	few	TRBJ2-6	CATSDSPGGSGANVLTF	TGTGCCACCAGTGATTCCCCAGGGGGCTCTGGGGCCAACGTCCTGACTTTC
TRBV11-2	TRBD1	many	TRBJ2-5	CASSVGQGVEETQYF	TGTGCCAGCAGCGTGGGACAGGGGGTAGAGGAGACCCAGTACTTC
TRBV5-1	NA	many	TRBJ2-5	CASSLELALETQYF	TGCGCCAGCAGCTTGGAACTAGCCTTGGAGACCCAGTACTTC
TRBV20-1	TRBD2	few	TRBJ2-7	CSARTGGLPYEQYF	TGCAGTGCTAGAACGGGAGGGCTCCCCTACGAGCAGTACTTC
TRBV12-3/TRBV12-4	TRBD2	few	TRBJ2-5	CASSLAAGSIETQYF	TGTGCCAGCAGTTTAGCAGCGGGGAGTATAGAGACCCAGTACTTC
TRBV5-5	NA	many	TRBJ2-7	CASRRTENLYEQYF	TGTGCCAGCAGGAGGACAGAAAATCTCTACGAGCAGTACTTC
TRBV10-2	TRBD2	NA	TRBJ2-2	CASGIAGGDTGELFF	TGCGCCAGCGGGATAGCGGGAGGGGACACCGGGGAGCTGTTTTTT
TRBV5-1	NA	few	TRBJ2-2	CASSLEVASITGELFF	TGCGCCAGCAGCTTGGAGGTGGCCAGTATTACCGGGGAGCTGTTTTTT